Listed below are T cell receptor beta chains from one sample, sequenced in a study of blood T cell repertoires in COVID-19. Sequencing used immunoSEQ multiplex PCR; TCRdb keeps in-frame clones, though not all of them. The sample lists 470,000 or so clones, approximately 90% occurring once. The sequencing input was peripheral blood. Every receptor here comes from a woman in her 30s with acute or convalescent COVID-19. CDR3s include the opening cysteine and the closing phenylalanine or tryptophan. A D gene is named only where the DNA matches it firmly. Clone sizes are given selectively: once, few, many, or a class where the clone is expanded.

j_call v_call d_call clone_size cdr3_nt cdr3_aa
TRBJ1-1 TRBV28 NA NA TGTGCCAGCGGGATCCAGGGTATCCTGAACACTGAAGCTTTCTTT CASGIQGILNTEAFF
TRBJ2-5 TRBV5-6 TRBD2 NA TGTGCCAGCAGCTTGTATCAAGCGGGGGGGGAGACCCAGTACTTC CASSLYQAGGETQYF
TRBJ2-1 TRBV6-5 NA NA TGTGCCAGCAGTTACCGCAATGAGCAGTTCTTC CASSYRNEQFF
TRBJ2-1 TRBV5-1 TRBD1 NA TGCGCCAGCAGCTTGAACAGGGGGCTGTTTGAGCAGTTCTTC CASSLNRGLFEQFF
TRBJ2-7 TRBV6-5 TRBD1 NA TGTGCCAGCATGATGGCAGGGGGCTACGAGCAGTACTTC CASMMAGGYEQYF
TRBJ2-1 TRBV2 NA NA TGTGCCAGCAGTGGGACTGTTTTATCAGGACAGTTCTTC CASSGTVLSGQFF
TRBJ2-7 TRBV6-5 NA many TGTGCCAGCAGTTACTCGGTTCAGGGTCCCTACGAGCAGTACTTC CASSYSVQGPYEQYF
TRBJ2-1 TRBV27 TRBD2 NA TGTGCCAGCAGTTTGGGCCTAGCGGTCTACAATGAGCAGTTCTTC CASSLGLAVYNEQFF
TRBJ2-7 TRBV13 NA NA TGTGCCAGCAGCCTAGGGTGGGGCAATGAGCAGTACTTC CASSLGWGNEQYF
TRBJ1-1 TRBV4-2 NA NA TGTGCCAGCAGCCCCACAGGGAACACTGAAGCTTTCTTT CASSPTGNTEAFF
TRBJ2-5 TRBV18 NA NA TGTGCCAGCTCATCGACAGGAGAGGAGACCCAGTACTTC CASSSTGEETQYF
TRBJ2-1 TRBV7-8 NA NA TGTGCCAGCAGCTTAGCGGCAGTTGGACTGCTTAATTGGTTCAATGAGCAGTTCTTC CASSLAAVGLLNWFNEQFF
TRBJ2-3 TRBV12-3/TRBV12-4 NA NA TGTGCCAGCAGACCCGGACAAACAGATACGCAGTATTTT CASRPGQTDTQYF
TRBJ2-1 TRBV20-1 TRBD1 NA TGCAGTGCTAGTGGACGACAGGGGGTCGATGAGCAGTTCTTC CSASGRQGVDEQFF
TRBJ2-3 TRBV5-1 TRBD2 NA TGCGCCAGCAGCTATACTAGCGGGGGGAATACGCAGTATTTT CASSYTSGGNTQYF
TRBJ1-2 TRBV14 TRBD1 NA TGTGCCAGCAGCCAAGTAGCAGGGGGTCGCGGTGGCTACACCTTC CASSQVAGGRGGYTF
TRBJ2-1 TRBV28 TRBD2 once TGTGCCAGCAGTTCTAGCGGGGGGGCCAACTACAATGAGCAGTTCTTC CASSSSGGANYNEQFF
TRBJ2-1 TRBV28 NA NA TGTGCCAGCGGGTCGGGGGGACAAGTCAATGAGCAGTTCTTC CASGSGGQVNEQFF
TRBJ2-5 TRBV9 TRBD2 NA TGTGCCAGCAGCCCCGCTCGCGGGGGGACCCTAGAGACCCAGTACTTC CASSPARGGTLETQYF
TRBJ2-1 TRBV9 TRBD2 NA TGTGCCAGCAGCCCGGGACTAGTTTACAATGAGCAGTTCTTC CASSPGLVYNEQFF
TRBJ2-7 TRBV7-2 NA NA TGTGCCAGCAGCGGTCCCGGGACATCCCACGAGCAGTACTTC CASSGPGTSHEQYF
TRBJ2-7 TRBV30 TRBD1 NA TGTGCCTGGCGAGGGGACAGAGCCACCTACGAGCAGTACTTC CAWRGDRATYEQYF
TRBJ1-3 TRBV6-4 NA NA TGTGCCAGCAGTGACTCCCTCTCTGGAAACACCATATATTTT CASSDSLSGNTIYF
TRBJ2-1 TRBV28 NA NA TGTGCCAGCAGTTTAATGACGGGGTTTGGTGAGCAGTTCTTC CASSLMTGFGEQFF
TRBJ1-4 TRBV2 NA NA TGTGCCAGCAATGGGAGAGGGCAGCGTGGTGAAAAACTGTTTTTT CASNGRGQRGEKLFF
TRBJ2-7 TRBV12-2 NA NA TGTGCAAGTCGCTTAGCGCTGGACAGGGAATGCGAGCAGTACTTC CASRLALDRECEQYF
TRBJ2-7 TRBV2 TRBD1 NA TGTGCCAGCAGCCCGGCTCACAGGGGGCAAAGCTACGAGCAGTACTTC CASSPAHRGQSYEQYF
TRBJ2-7 TRBV7-9 NA NA TGTGCCAGCAGCTTAGACAGGGAGAGTACCTACGAGCAGTACTTC CASSLDRESTYEQYF
TRBJ2-7 TRBV7-3 NA NA TGTGCCAGCAGCTTAAACGGCTACGAGCAGTACTTC CASSLNGYEQYF
TRBJ2-7 TRBV5-1 TRBD1 NA TGCGCCAGCAGCTTTACAGGGGGCGGGGAGCAGTACTTC CASSFTGGGEQYF
TRBJ2-1 TRBV5-5 NA NA TGTGCCAGCAGCTTTGTTCCGACTACCCAGAGTGAGCAGTTCTTC CASSFVPTTQSEQFF
TRBJ1-5 TRBV29-1 NA NA TGCAGCGTTAAGACAGGAGTTCAGCCCCAGCATTTT CSVKTGVQPQHF
TRBJ1-5 TRBV28 NA NA TGTGCCAGCAGTTTACCCAGTGCACAGCCCCAGCATTTT CASSLPSAQPQHF
TRBJ1-5 TRBV5-8 NA NA TGTGCCAGCAGCTTAAGGGACACAAAGAAACAGCCCCAGCATTTT CASSLRDTKKQPQHF
TRBJ1-2 TRBV5-4 NA NA TGTGCCAGCAGCTTCGGGGGGCCCGTCTATGGCTACACCTTC CASSFGGPVYGYTF
TRBJ2-1 TRBV12-5 TRBD2 NA TGTGCTAGTGGTTTGGTACTAGTAGGGCCCGGGACTAGCGGGGGCAAGTTCATGAATGAGCAGTTCTTC CASGLVLVGPGTSGGKFMNEQFF
TRBJ2-3 TRBV24-1 NA once TGTGCCACCAGTGATCGAGATACGCAGTATTTT CATSDRDTQYF
TRBJ2-1 TRBV23-1 TRBD1 NA TGCGCCAGCATTACGACAGGGCGTAGGAAGCAGTTCTTC CASITTGRRKQFF
TRBJ2-7 TRBV29-1 TRBD2 NA TGCAGCGTTGAAGATCCAGCGGGGGGATACGAGCAGTACTTC CSVEDPAGGYEQYF
TRBJ1-1 TRBV7-2 NA NA TGTGCCAGCAGCTTAATCGGGGGGACTGAAGCTTTCTTT CASSLIGGTEAFF
TRBJ2-7 TRBV7-2 NA NA TGTGCCAGCAGCTTTAGCGGTGGACTCTTCTACGAGCAGTACTTC CASSFSGGLFYEQYF
TRBJ2-5 TRBV3-1/TRBV3-2 TRBD2 NA TGTGCCAGCAGCCAGGGGGGGATAGGATGGGAGACCCAGTACTTC CASSQGGIGWETQYF
TRBJ1-5 TRBV2 NA NA TGTGCCAGCAGTTCCCCAGTTTATAGCAATCAGCCCCAGCATTTT CASSSPVYSNQPQHF
TRBJ2-5 TRBV4-1 NA NA TGCGCCAGCAGCCAAACTCCGCAAGAGACCCAGTACTTC CASSQTPQETQYF
TRBJ1-5 TRBV27 TRBD1 NA TGTGCCAGCAGTTCCCTACCCGGACAGGGAAGGCAGCCCCAGCATTTT CASSSLPGQGRQPQHF
TRBJ2-2 TRBV9 TRBD1 NA TGTGCCAGCAGCGGAGGGGCAGGGGGCAACACCGGGGAGCTGTTTTTT CASSGGAGGNTGELFF
TRBJ1-2 TRBV28 TRBD1 once TGTGCCAGCAGCCTGACAGGGGGCGCCCGCTATGGCTACACCTTC CASSLTGGARYGYTF
TRBJ2-5 TRBV5-1 NA NA TGCGCCAGCAGAATACGGGAAGAGACCCAGTACTTC CASRIREETQYF
TRBJ2-4 TRBV21-1 NA NA TGTGCCAGCAGCGAAGGAGGGGACTCAGAGTACTTC CASSEGGDSEYF
TRBJ2-7 TRBV24-1 TRBD1 NA TGTGCCACCAGTGATTCCGGGACAGACTACGAGCAGTACTTC CATSDSGTDYEQYF
TRBJ1-5 TRBV28 NA NA TGTGCCAGCAGCCGGACAGCCGGGAGCAATCAGCCCCAGCATTTT CASSRTAGSNQPQHF
TRBJ1-1 TRBV5-1 NA NA TGCGCCAGCGCAGCCGGGACAACGAACACTGAAGCTTTCTTT CASAAGTTNTEAFF
TRBJ2-2 TRBV20-1 NA NA TGCAGTGCTAGTCGGAGTCAGGGGCCGTACACCGGGGAGCTGTTTTTT CSASRSQGPYTGELFF
TRBJ2-1 TRBV27 TRBD2 NA TGTGCCAGCACCTCGGGGGGGGGAGGTGGTGAGCAGTTCTTC CASTSGGGGGEQFF
TRBJ2-1 TRBV6-5 TRBD1 NA TGTGCCAGCAGCCGGACAGGGGGCCGGAATGAGCAGTTCTTC CASSRTGGRNEQFF